This entry is about one T cell receptor (beta chain). The data belong to a study of blood T cell repertoires in COVID-19. Study-level information: The origin of the acute and convalescent COVID-19 samples was the United States, Italy and Spain.

V lost 3 bases and J lost 5; bases outside the gene matches: 9. CDR1 and CDR2 (germline): LGHDT, YNNKEL (reference sequence). This CDR3 has 17 amino acids. Assay used: immunoSEQ multiplex PCR; TCRdb lists only in-frame clones, some missing. The sample consists of about 230,000 clones, 70% to 90% of them appearing once. The participants were between about 18 and 90 years old and came from under 25 US areas. Cohort assignment relied on participant-reported clinical history. Sequences were obtained from PBMCs or T cells enriched from blood (not recorded which). This rearrangement joins TRBV3-1 (or the pseudogene TRBV3-2) to TRBJ2-2, with TRBD1 matching over 10 bases. The receptor was derived from a young man who had recovered from COVID-19. The CDR3 DNA is TGTGCCAGCAGCCAGGGATTCGGGACAGGGGTTACCGGGGAGCTGTTTTTT. Translated, it gives CASSQGFGTGVTGELFF.